The 27 T cell receptor beta chains below come from one sample, sequenced in a study of glioma-infiltrating T cells after dendritic cell vaccination. Repertoires were generated with immunoSEQ multiplex PCR, while TCRdb's copy carries only in-frame clones and drops some. The data show roughly 20,000 clones, 79% seen once. The sequenced sample was blood, obtained before dendritic cell vaccination. The receptor source for this set is a human donor with glioblastoma.

Turning to this clone: Germline and junction disagree at one end, which may indicate a read error. The chain couples TRBV7-7 to TRBJ2-1; D is unclear. Per germline, CDR1 SSHAT and CDR2 FNYEAQ (reference sequence). The CDR3 runs 14 residues. CDR3 amino acids: CASSLAGLNNEQFF. CDR3 DNA sequence: TGTGCTAGCAGCTTAGCTGGCTTGAACAATGAGCAGTTCTTC.

The chain is built from TRBV30 and TRBJ2-4; D is possibly TRBD1 (6 bases). Germline CDR1 reads GTSNPN; CDR2 reads SVGIG (reference sequence). The V end lost 2 bases, the J end lost 7 bases, and 12 bases lay between the germline ends. The CDR3 consists of 13 residues. The CDR3 sequence: CAWSSGRGNIQYF. Here the CDR3 DNA reads TGTGCCTGGAGTTCTGGAAGGGGGAACATTCAGTACTTC.

V gene TRBV5-1 combines with J gene TRBJ2-5, with D possibly TRBD2 on 6 matching bases. Per the germline V gene, CDR1 is SGHRS and CDR2 is YFSETQ. This CDR3 spans 15 amino acids. The germline V and J ends were trimmed by 3 bases and 1 base, with 13 bases remaining between them. The CDR3 DNA reads TGCGCCAGCAGCTCGGGCGGGGTTTCCCAAGAGACCCAGTACTTC. Its protein product is CASSSGGVSQETQYF.

V usage is TRBV4-2 and J usage is TRBJ2-1, with 7 bases that match TRBD2. V shed 2 bases, J shed 0 bases, and the junction held 10 bases outside the gene matches. Looked up from germline, CDR1 is LGHNA and CDR2 is YNFKEQ. The CDR3 spans 18 residues. The CDR3 region has the DNA TGTGCCAGCAGCCAATTTATTCCCGGCGGGAGCTCCTACAATGAGCAGTTCTTC. Translating gives CASSQFIPGGSSYNEQFF.

Written as DNA, the CDR3 is TGTGCCAGCAGCATGGGCGGGCAGAGCACCGGGGAGCTGTTTTTT. Amino acid sequence: CASSMGGQSTGELFF. This chain links TRBV9 with TRBJ2-2; tentative D call: TRBD2 (5 bases). Germline CDR1 reads SGDLS; CDR2 reads YYNGEE. The CDR3 is 15 residues long. Trimming shortened V by 4 bases and J by 4 bases, and 14 bases separated the two germline ends.

This clone came up a few times. The chain couples TRBV15 to TRBJ2-7, with D maybe TRBD2 (5 bases). Trimming pared 0 bases from V and 5 bases from J, leaving 5 bases between. From germline, CDR1 is LNHNV and CDR2 YYDKDF (reference sequence). The CDR3 totals 12 residues. This CDR3 is CATSRDGNEQYF. The CDR3 region has the DNA TGTGCCACCAGCAGAGACGGGAACGAGCAGTACTTC.

This clone was counted a few times. This chain connects TRBV30 to TRBJ2-2; 8 bases line up with TRBD1. With 4 bases clipped from V and 4 bases from J, the junction kept 8 bases outside the gene matches. This CDR3 has 15 residues. Germline-derived CDR1 and CDR2 are GTSNPN and SVGIG (reference sequence). DNA of the CDR3: TGTGCCTGGAATGTCAGGGGGCTGGTCACCGGGGAGCTGTTTTTT. Translating it yields CAWNVRGLVTGELFF.

The chain is built from TRBV5-4 and TRBJ2-1, with 8 bases that match TRBD2. CDR1 and CDR2 (germline): SGHNT, YYREEE (reference sequence). The CDR3 is 15 residues long. Unmatched junction bases numbered 7, after V lost 3 bases and J lost 5 bases. CDR3 DNA sequence: TGTGCCAGCAGCTCGCTAGCGGGCGCCAACAATGAGCAGTTCTTC. It translates to CASSSLAGANNEQFF. Drawing the rest from reference TRBV5-4 and TRBJ2-1, the complete variable domain is ETGVTQSPTHLIKTRGQQVTLRCSSQSGHNTVSWYQQALGQGPQFIFQYYREEENGRGNFPPRFSGLQFPNYSSELNVNALELDDSALYLCASSSLAGANNEQFFGPGTRLTVL.

This clone was detected once. The rearrangement uses TRBV7-2 and TRBJ2-2; D unclear. Trimming left V 1 base short and J 8 bases short, with 8 bases between. CDR1 is SGHTA and CDR2 is FQGNSA in the germline V gene. The CDR3 spans 13 residues. This chain's CDR3 is CASSLVPSGELFF. Here the CDR3 DNA reads TGTGCCAGCAGCTTAGTTCCCTCGGGGGAGCTGTTTTTT.

The CDR3 reads CASSGPSGDTQYF. In DNA form, the CDR3 reads TGTGCCAGTAGTGGGCCTAGCGGAGATACGCAGTATTTT. This chain links TRBV19 with TRBJ2-3; 7 positions agree with TRBD2. This CDR3 contains 13 residues. Trimming removed 5 bases from V and 5 bases from J; junction bases left unmatched: 4. The V gene's germline CDR1 is LNHDA and CDR2 SQIVND (reference sequence).

DNA for the CDR3: TGTGCCAGCAGCGACCCGGGGGGGACAGGGGCTCGAGGCTACACCTTC. Translated: CASSDPGGTGARGYTF. The chain employs TRBV11-2 and TRBJ1-2, with 10 bases fitting TRBD1. CDR1 SGHAT and CDR2 FQNNGV come from the germline V gene. The CDR3 sequence is 16 residues long. The J segment lost 8 bases and the V segment lost 5 bases, leaving 14 bases of the junction unmatched. Full variable domain (outside the CDR3, taken from reference TRBV11-2 and TRBJ1-2): EAGVAQSPRYKIIEKRQSVAFWCNPISGHATLYWYQQILGQGPKLLIQFQNNGVVDDSQLPKDRFSAERLKGVDSTLKIQPAKLEDSAVYLCASSDPGGTGARGYTFGSGTRLTVV.

CDR3 coding DNA: TGCGCCAGCAGCTATCGTCTAAGCGTCTTCATACCAGATACGCAGTATTTT. Its protein is CASSYRLSVFIPDTQYF. The rearrangement links TRBV10-1 to TRBJ2-3, with D unresolved. CDR1 and CDR2 (germline): WNHNN, SYGVQD (reference sequence). The CDR3 totals 17 residues. The germline V and J ends were trimmed by 6 bases and 4 bases, with 23 bases remaining between them.

The chain has TRBV5-4 and TRBJ2-3, with 8 bases fitting TRBD2. Trimming took 2 bases from V and 5 from J; bases not matched to a gene: 10. Looked up from germline, CDR1 is SGHNT and CDR2 is YYREEE (reference sequence). The CDR3 covers 16 residues. CDR3: CASSLPGTRGVDTQYF. The DNA of the CDR3 is TGTGCCAGCAGCTTACCCGGGACTAGGGGTGTAGATACGCAGTATTTT.

This chain joins TRBV7-6 and TRBJ2-7; TRBD2 aligns across 12 bases. The CDR3 has 16 amino acids. CDR1 and CDR2 from the germline V gene are SGHVS and FNYEAQ. J was trimmed by 6 bases and V by 0 bases; bases with no gene match: 6. The CDR3 sequence is CASSLASPSGRGEQYF. The CDR3 coding sequence is TGTGCCAGCAGCTTAGCGAGTCCTAGCGGGAGGGGCGAGCAGTACTTC.

V usage is TRBV7-2 and J usage is TRBJ2-7; 9 nucleotides agree with TRBD2. The CDR3 contains 15 residues. CDR1 is SGHTA, CDR2 FQGNSA, per germline. The V segment lost 3 bases and the J segment 10 bases; nucleotides outside the gene matches: 13. CDR3 residues: CASSFPPAGGPQQYF. For the CDR3, the DNA is TGTGCCAGCAGCTTCCCTCCGGCGGGAGGGCCACAACAGTACTTC. The full variable domain, rest sourced from reference TRBV7-2 and TRBJ2-7, is GAGVSQSPSNKVTEKGKDVELRCDPISGHTALYWYRQSLGQGLEFLIYFQGNSAPDKSGLPSDRFSAERTGGSVSTLTIQRTQQEDSAVYLCASSFPPAGGPQQYFGPGTRLTVT.

This rearrangement joins TRBV15 to TRBJ2-7, with 7 bases fitting TRBD1. There are 13 residues in the CDR3. V gave up 3 bases and J gave up 9 bases; unmatched junction bases: 8. The germline V gene has CDR1 LNHNV and CDR2 YYDKDF (reference sequence). The CDR3 sequence is CATSSATGIRQYF. The CDR3 DNA follows: TGTGCCACCAGCAGTGCGACAGGGATCCGGCAGTACTTC.

The sample holds one count of this clone. This sequence joins TRBV18 and TRBJ2-7, with a tentative D call TRBD1 (6 bases). V was shortened by 5 bases and J by 4 bases, with 9 bases between the two germline ends. Per germline, CDR1 KGHSH and CDR2 LQKENI. The CDR3 is 12 amino acids. The CDR3 is CASSDTGYEQYF. Written as DNA, the CDR3 is TGTGCCAGCTCAGATACAGGGTACGAGCAGTACTTC.

The rearrangement links TRBV6-5 to TRBJ2-3; D remains ambiguous. V was trimmed by 0 bases and J by 6 bases, leaving 13 bases between them. This CDR3 contains 15 residues. CDR1 and CDR2 (germline): MNHEY, SVGAGI. The DNA of the CDR3 is TGTGCCAGCAGTTACTCTCAGGTGGCCGTCGATACGCAGTATTTT. Its translation is CASSYSQVAVDTQYF.

The chain recombines TRBV27 with TRBJ1-4; 11 bases are shared with TRBD1. V dropped 0 bases and J dropped 10; count of bases not matched to a gene: 4. From germline, CDR1 is MNHEY and CDR2 SMNVEV (reference sequence). CDR3 length: 15 residues. CDR3 DNA sequence: TGTGCCAGCAGTTTATCATTGGACAGGGGGCCAAAACTGTTTTTT. Its translation is CASSLSLDRGPKLFF.

The chain has TRBV28 and TRBJ2-3, with TRBD2 matching 12 bases. CDR1 is MDHEN, CDR2 SYDVKM, per germline. The trim removed 5 bases at V and 2 bases at J, leaving 5 bases unmatched. The CDR3 has 16 residues. The CDR3 DNA is TGTGCCAGCAGTCCCGGACTAGCGGGGTACACAGATACGCAGTATTTT. This gives the protein CASSPGLAGYTDTQYF.

This rearrangement joins TRBV13 to TRBJ2-1; D perhaps matches TRBD2 (5 bases). Trimming shortened V by 2 bases and J by 2 bases, and 13 bases separated the two germline ends. Per germline, CDR1 PRHDT and CDR2 FYEKMQ (reference sequence). The CDR3 spans 16 residues. The DNA for the CDR3 is TGTGCCAGCAGCTTATATGAGGCGGGCCCCTACAATGAGCAGTTCTTC. This gives the protein CASSLYEAGPYNEQFF.

The chain uses TRBV10-3 and TRBJ2-3; D is ambiguous. The CDR3 is 14 amino acids. Germline CDR1 and CDR2: ENHRY and SYGVKD. The V gene lost 3 bases and the J gene lost 0 bases, with 7 bases spanning the gap. CDR3 DNA: TGTGCCATCAGTGATCAGGTTAGCACAGATACGCAGTATTTT. This translates into CAISDQVSTDTQYF.

The chain carries TRBV5-1 and TRBJ1-1; D is unresolved. The CDR3 loop spans 13 amino acids. Germline lookup yields CDR1 SGHRS and CDR2 YFSETQ. V was trimmed by 2 bases and J by 0 bases, leaving 5 bases between them. CDR3 sequence reads: CASSLSLNTEAFF. The CDR3 bases are TGCGCCAGCAGCTTATCGTTGAACACTGAAGCTTTCTTT.

The count of this clone is one. The chain couples TRBV7-2 to TRBJ1-2; tentatively, D is TRBD1 (6 bases). Looked up from germline, CDR1 is SGHTA and CDR2 is FQGNSA. The CDR3 totals 15 residues. V dropped 2 bases and J dropped 0 bases, with 10 bases sitting between them. The CDR3 sequence is CASSLQGTPNYGYTF. CDR3 coding DNA: TGTGCCAGCAGCTTACAGGGGACCCCTAACTATGGCTACACCTTC. Full variable domain (remainder filled in from reference TRBV7-2 and TRBJ1-2): GAGVSQSPSNKVTEKGKDVELRCDPISGHTALYWYRQSLGQGLEFLIYFQGNSAPDKSGLPSDRFSAERTGGSVSTLTIQRTQQEDSAVYLCASSLQGTPNYGYTFGSGTRLTVV.

This chain's CDR3 is CASSPRDMQGNQPQHF. CDR3 in DNA: TGCGCCAGCAGCCCCAGAGACATGCAAGGCAATCAGCCCCAGCATTTT. This chain connects TRBV4-1 to TRBJ1-5; D is undetermined. V lost 4 bases to trimming and J lost 2 bases, with 15 bases between them. The CDR3 is 16 residues long. Germline V gene sequence: CDR1 MGHRA, CDR2 YSYEKL.

The J gene is TRBJ2-3, the V gene TRBV11-2; 7 nucleotides match TRBD1. Germline CDR1 reads SGHAT; CDR2 reads FQNNGV. With 2 bases clipped from V and 6 bases from J, the junction kept 5 bases outside the gene matches. The CDR3 has 14 residues. The CDR3 DNA sequence: TGTGCCAGCAGCTTATCGACAGGGCTGGATACGCAGTATTTT. It yields the protein CASSLSTGLDTQYF.

This rearrangement joins TRBV29-1 to TRBJ1-3; D remains ambiguous. The CDR3 runs 12 residues. CDR1 and CDR2 from the germline V gene are SQVTM and ANQGSEA. Deletions cut 6 bases from V and 1 base from J, with 7 bases between. The CDR3 region has the DNA TGCAGCGTCGCCCAGTCTGGAAACACCATATATTTT. Protein sequence: CSVAQSGNTIYF.